What follows are 5 T cell receptor beta chains derived from one specimen sequenced in a study of CD4+ T cells in melanoma. The table came from immunoSEQ multiplex PCR; TCRdb's copy has only in-frame clones and leaves some out. Among about 16,000 clones listed, approximately 76% were seen once. Material: cells from a culture (not recorded whether cultured in vitro). These receptors were obtained from a human donor with melanoma.

The chain recombines TRBV18 with TRBJ1-1; a weak D match, TRBD1 (6 bases). CDR1 is KGHSH, CDR2 LQKENI, per germline. Trimming shortened V by 6 bases and J by 0 bases, and 11 bases separated the two germline ends. The CDR3 is 14 residues long. This CDR3 reads CASSPGQLNTEAFF. The CDR3 region has the DNA TGTGCCAGCTCCCCCGGACAGCTGAACACTGAAGCTTTCTTT.

A single count supports this clone. The chain is built from TRBV6-5 and TRBJ2-1; D is possibly TRBD1 (5 bases). Looked up from germline, CDR1 is MNHEY and CDR2 is SVGAGI. The CDR3 covers 14 residues. Deletions cut 0 bases from V and 5 bases from J, with 8 bases between. In DNA, the CDR3 is TGTGCCAGCAGTTACTCGGCCAGGGACAATGAGCAGTTCTTC. It yields the protein CASSYSARDNEQFF.

This chain uses TRBV7-9 with TRBJ1-4; TRBD1 matches 7 bases. CDR3 length: 16 amino acids. Unmatched junction bases numbered 10, after V lost 3 bases and J lost 6 bases. CDR1 SEHNR and CDR2 FQNEAQ come from the germline V gene (reference sequence). The CDR3 reads CASSFQGRGRDEKLFF. The CDR3 DNA is TGTGCCAGCAGCTTCCAGGGGAGGGGGCGCGATGAAAAACTGTTTTTT.

This clone was seen more than once but under ten times. This chain connects TRBV2 to TRBJ2-5, with no clear D. CDR1 SNHLY and CDR2 FYNNEI come from the germline V gene. V gave up 5 bases and J gave up 5 bases, with 9 bases separating them. This CDR3 comprises 12 residues. This chain's CDR3 is CASSKGFETQYF. The CDR3 nucleotides read TGTGCCAGCAGTAAAGGATTCGAGACCCAGTACTTC.

V is TRBV9 and J is TRBJ2-2; D is perhaps TRBD1 (6 bases). The V and J ends lost 2 bases and 3 bases respectively, with 17 bases between them. The CDR3 is 17 amino acids. Germline V CDR1 and CDR2: SGDLS, YYNGEE. CDR3 loop: CASSVSFMAGDTGELFF. The CDR3, as DNA: TGTGCCAGCAGCGTGTCATTTATGGCAGGGGACACCGGGGAGCTGTTTTTT.